This T cell receptor beta chain was captured in a study of radiation and T cells in renal cell carcinoma (TCRdb year 2020). About the full investigation: In total, roughly 51 samples underwent TCR beta sequencing: about 26 tumors plus 27 peripheral blood samples. The last blood draw occurred 4 weeks after radiation, at the same time as nephrectomy. Across all 50 or so samples, under 5,000,000 unique CDR3 nucleotide sequences encoding some 3,000,000 unique CDR3 amino acid sequences were identified. Here is what the overall study found, with its caveats: In blood, the top tumor clonotypes increased from baseline to 2 weeks after radiation and then shrank by 4 weeks, which suggests a temporary expansion of tumor-resident clones. Tracking of blood repertoire dynamics stopped at approximately four weeks after treatment, with no follow-up past that point. Because the trial had a single-armed design, the trial could not examine how radiation dose or scheduling affected the TCR repertoire. Because no pretreatment tumor biopsies were available, whether clonotypes were present in the tumor at baseline could not be determined.

As regards this clone: There is no known antigen for this receptor. One base away there is no much larger clone; base qualities are not given.

Following the manufacturer's recommendations, the immunoSEQ kit was used to generate TCR beta libraries from genomic DNA. To prepare libraries, a first multiplex PCR with proprietary primers was run, followed by a second PCR that added unique barcodes, and a bead cleanup was done after each round. Each sample batch included a kit-provided positive control reaction and a negative control reaction. The final libraries were assessed on an Agilent 4200 TapeStation D1000 ScreenTape, pooled by volume, and quantified by qPCR. Sequencing ran on an Illumina NextSeq500 with a MidOutput 150-cycle cartridge, using 156 Read1 and 15 Index1 cycles with kit custom primers. The pooled library was loaded at 0.95 to 1 pM, with an approximately 19% PhiX control spiked in. Per the original workflow: Vendor-processed data were analyzed in R, with a clonotype defined as all T cells sharing the same CDR3 nucleotide sequence. In the clone abundance analyses, frequencies in each sample were normalized to that sample's 10,000 most abundant clones. Before analysis, public T cell clones were removed, and these numbered fewer than six per sample on average. A difference in abundance of at least 32-fold between compartments was used to define tumor-enriched and baseline blood-enriched clonotypes. A beta-binomial differential abundance model was applied to find clonotypes that expanded or contracted between blood time points. The Baroni-Urbani and Buser coefficient was used to measure tumor-blood repertoire similarity, and groups were compared with two-tailed Wilcoxon tests in R. This immuneACCESS table, as held by TCRdb, lists in-frame sequences with V and J called but not all clones. Of the missing ones, under half trace to an unresolved V gene in checked studies; the others have no known cause. Clonal size and the V and J genes are those of that table, whereas D and trimming came from the DNA. The sample data list 97,000 or so clones, and approximately 82% of these were observed just once. The ten biggest clones cover more than 7% of the sample.

This specimen's time point label, interpreted: blood 4 weeks post-SBRT, at nephrectomy. What the treatment or condition label conveys for this sample: 15 Gy SBRT to primary tumor, nephrectomy 4 weeks later. Samples were obtained from a clinical trial, in which 15 Gy stereotactic body radiation therapy was delivered to primary renal cell carcinomas and nephrectomy was performed 4 weeks later. To follow tumor-enriched clonotypes, peripheral blood was collected serially from radiation-treated patients at baseline and again at 2 weeks and 4 weeks after SBRT. Every patient's renal cell carcinoma showed clear cell pathology. The QIAamp DNA Blood Mini Kit (Qiagen) was used to prepare genomic DNA for TCR sequencing. The analyses included just those samples that passed every quality control check. This sequence originates from a man in his 60s with renal cell carcinoma. Here the sequenced sample was blood, taken from a patient whose treatment included radiotherapy and nephrectomy.

The CDR3 has the sequence CASSERQGAYNEQFF. The DNA sequence follows: TGTGCCAGCAGCGAACGACAGGGGGCGTACAATGAGCAGTTCTTC. The chain is encoded by TRBV9 joined to TRBJ2-1, with 10 bases in between that match TRBD1. The germline V gene specifies SGDLS as CDR1 and YYNGEE as CDR2. Trimmed from V: 3 bases; trimmed from J: 4 bases; junction bases lacking a gene match: 4. Its CDR3 holds 15 amino acids, cysteine through phenylalanine. The kept DNA is CDR3 alone, 45 bases in frame from the first base.